The 5 T cell receptor beta chains given below trace back to one sample, sequenced in a study of T cells after yellow fever vaccination. TCRdb reprocessed the 5' RACE reads with MiXCR, giving one entry per CDR3 protein. The sample has just under 600,000 distinct CDR3 sequences, roughly 14% seen once. The sample was PBMCs, taken on the day of the yellow fever booster vaccination. These receptors were taken from a man younger than 45 who received the YFV17D yellow fever vaccine.

This chain links TRBV27 with TRBJ2-4; D tentatively reads TRBD1 or TRBD2 (5 bases each). From germline, CDR1 is MNHEY and CDR2 SMNVEV (reference sequence). The CDR3 extends over 16 amino acids. With 6 bases removed from V and 2 bases from J, the gap between germline ends came to 17 bases. In nucleotides, the CDR3 is TGTGCCAGCAGCTCCGGGACCGCGCGGTCCAAAAACATTCAGTACTTC. Protein sequence: CASSSGTARSKNIQYF.

The gene calls are TRBV28 and TRBJ2-5; the match to TRBD2 covers 8 bases. Germline CDR1 reads MDHEN; CDR2 reads SYDVKM. The J segment lost 5 bases and the V segment lost 1 base, leaving 9 bases of the junction unmatched. CDR3 length equals 16 residues. The CDR3 reads CASSLFGRALGETQYF. The CDR3 DNA is TGTGCCAGCAGTTTATTCGGGAGGGCCCTCGGGGAGACCCAGTACTTC.

This clonotype was counted a few times. The CDR3 sequence is CASSLPYAGELFF. CDR3 in DNA: TGTGCCAGCAGCCTTCCGTACGCCGGGGAGCTGTTTTTT. V and J are TRBV12-3 or TRBV12-4 and TRBJ2-2; D not resolved. CDR3 length: 13 residues. V lost 6 bases and J 6 bases, leaving 11 bases between the germline ends.

This clonotype was picked up a small number of times. In DNA form, the CDR3 reads TGCGCCAGCAGCCAAGAAAAAGAAAGAGCCAAAAACATTCAGTACTTC. Its protein product is CASSQEKERAKNIQYF. The chain is built from TRBV4-3 and TRBJ2-4, with unresolved D. CDR1 LGHNA and CDR2 YSLEER come from the germline V gene. Trimming removed 0 bases from V and 0 bases from J, with 9 bases in between. The CDR3 has 16 amino acids.

A few counts support this clonotype. J is TRBJ2-7 and V is TRBV7-9; D not resolved. The germline gives CDR1 SEHNR, CDR2 FQNEAQ (reference sequence). The CDR3 is 15 residues long. The V and J ends lost 0 bases and 6 bases respectively, with 15 bases between them. CDR3 sequence (DNA): TGTGCCAGCAGCTTAGCGGCAGGCTCCTTGGGCGAGCAGTACTTC. Encoded protein: CASSLAAGSLGEQYF.